This T cell receptor (beta chain) stems from a study of cytomegalovirus exposure and HLA in healthy donors. Study results and caveats: Reportedly, fewer N-insertions than the roughly 690-donor mean appeared in an Asian-associated ancestry cluster in a later analysis. Some TCR beta chains (164 of them) were listed as cytomegalovirus-associated.

PCR was performed using 60 Vbeta and 13 Jbeta primers. The protocol was immunoSEQ multiplex PCR, while the TCRdb copy is restricted to in-frame clones and leaves out a portion. The table has around 110,000 clones, 60% to 70% seen once. This CDR3 is built from 16 residues. Germline V CDR1 and CDR2: LGHNA, YNFKEQ. J gave up 3 bases and V 2 bases, and 5 bases lay outside the gene matches. Comments on this clone: Its antigen is currently unknown.

The sequenced sample was PBMCs. The V gene is TRBV4-2, the J gene TRBJ1-2; TRBD1 matches at 11 bases. This clonotype originated in a woman aged 40 to 50 in good health and CMV-seropositive. The CDR3 here is CASSQSGQGAYYGYTF. Here the CDR3 DNA reads TGTGCCAGCAGCCAAAGCGGACAGGGGGCTTACTATGGCTACACCTTC.